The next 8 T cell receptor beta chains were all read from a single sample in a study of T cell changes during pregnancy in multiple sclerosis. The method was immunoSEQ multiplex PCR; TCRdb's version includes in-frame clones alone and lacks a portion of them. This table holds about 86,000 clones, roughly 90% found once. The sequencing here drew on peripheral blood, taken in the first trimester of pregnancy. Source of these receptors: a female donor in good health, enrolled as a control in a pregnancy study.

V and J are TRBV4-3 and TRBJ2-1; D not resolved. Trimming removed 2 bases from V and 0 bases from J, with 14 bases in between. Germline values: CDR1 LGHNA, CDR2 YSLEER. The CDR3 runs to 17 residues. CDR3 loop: CASSQKTLGNSYNEQFF. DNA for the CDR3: TGCGCCAGCAGCCAAAAAACTCTAGGAAACTCCTACAATGAGCAGTTCTTC.

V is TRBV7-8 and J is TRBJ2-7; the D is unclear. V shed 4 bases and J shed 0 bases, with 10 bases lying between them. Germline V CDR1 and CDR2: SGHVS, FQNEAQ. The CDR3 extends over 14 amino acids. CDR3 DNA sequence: TGTGCCAGCAGCTCCGCTCGTAGCTCCTACGAGCAGTACTTC. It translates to CASSSARSSYEQYF.

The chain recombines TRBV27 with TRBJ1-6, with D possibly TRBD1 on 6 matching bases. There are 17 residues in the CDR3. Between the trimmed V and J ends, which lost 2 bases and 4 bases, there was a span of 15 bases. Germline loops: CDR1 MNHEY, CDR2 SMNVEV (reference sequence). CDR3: CASSLHRVAVYNSPLHF. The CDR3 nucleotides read TGTGCCAGCAGTTTACACAGGGTTGCGGTTTATAATTCACCCCTCCACTTT.

CDR3 in amino acids: CASSQDWGDRREAFF. CDR3 coding DNA: TGCGCCAGCAGCCAAGATTGGGGGGACAGGCGTGAAGCTTTCTTT. The chain employs TRBV4-3 and TRBJ1-1; the match to TRBD1 covers 8 bases. Germline CDR1 is LGHNA and CDR2 is YSLEER. The CDR3 length is 15 residues. Trimming removed 0 bases from V and 7 bases from J; junction bases left unmatched: 7.

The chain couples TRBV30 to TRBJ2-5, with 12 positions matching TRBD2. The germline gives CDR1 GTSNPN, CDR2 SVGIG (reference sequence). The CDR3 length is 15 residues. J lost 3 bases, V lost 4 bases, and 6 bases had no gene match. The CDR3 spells CAWTPTSGGKETQYF. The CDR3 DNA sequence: TGTGCCTGGACTCCGACTAGCGGGGGCAAAGAGACCCAGTACTTC.

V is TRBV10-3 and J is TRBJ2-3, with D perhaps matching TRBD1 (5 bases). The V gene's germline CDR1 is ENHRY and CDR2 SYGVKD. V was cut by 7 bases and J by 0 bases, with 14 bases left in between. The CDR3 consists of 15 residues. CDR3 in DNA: TGTGCCATCACCAAGACAGACTCTAGCACAGATACGCAGTATTTT. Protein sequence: CAITKTDSSTDTQYF.

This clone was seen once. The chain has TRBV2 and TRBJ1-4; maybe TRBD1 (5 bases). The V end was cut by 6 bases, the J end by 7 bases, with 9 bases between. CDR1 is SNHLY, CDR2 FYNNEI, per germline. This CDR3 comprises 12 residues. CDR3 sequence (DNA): TGTGCCAGCAGAGAACAGGTTGAAAAACTGTTTTTT. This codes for CASREQVEKLFF.

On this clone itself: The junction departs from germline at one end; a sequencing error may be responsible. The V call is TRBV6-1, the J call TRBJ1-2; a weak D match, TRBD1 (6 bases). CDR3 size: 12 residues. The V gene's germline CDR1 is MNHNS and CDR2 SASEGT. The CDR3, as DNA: TGTGCCAGCAGTGAAGCAACCCGGGACAACAGATTC. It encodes CASSEATRDNRF.